The 9 T cell receptor beta chains below come from one sample, sequenced in a study of OX40 agonist ivuxolimab in advanced cancers. The repertoire was sequenced with immunoSEQ multiplex PCR; TCRdb's copy has only in-frame clones and lacks some. The table lists 65,000 to 85,000 clones, 80% to 95% of them singletons, with about 0.61% in the top ten. Specimen: CD4+ or CD8+ T cells sorted from blood, collected in a trial of the OX40 agonist ivuxolimab. The receptors shown here come from an adult with an advanced solid tumor such as melanoma, head and neck, liver or kidney cancer.

The chain recombines TRBV7-9 with TRBJ1-5, with TRBD1 identical over 7 bases. With V trimmed by 3 bases and J by 2 bases, 4 bases remained unmatched. The CDR3 has 15 amino acids. The germline CDR1 and CDR2 sequences are SEHNR and FQNEAQ (reference sequence). CDR3 residues: CASSFGTAGNQPQHF. The CDR3 DNA reads TGTGCCAGCAGCTTCGGGACAGCGGGCAATCAGCCCCAGCATTTT.

The chain has TRBV19 and TRBJ2-5; TRBD2 aligns across 10 bases. The J call could be wrong; TRBJ2-7 is a better fit for the DNA end. CDR1 and CDR2 from the germline V gene are LNHDA and SQIVND (reference sequence). The CDR3 has 17 residues. The CDR3 nucleotides read TGTGCCAGTAGGACAGAGAGGCTAGCGGGAGATGTCCGCGAGCAGTACTTC. It encodes CASRTERLAGDVREQYF.

The J gene is TRBJ2-4, the V gene TRBV6-1; D may be TRBD1 or TRBD2 (6 bases each). Germline V gene sequence: CDR1 MNHNS, CDR2 SASEGT. V lost 2 bases and J 4 bases, leaving 18 bases between the germline ends. The CDR3 is 17 residues long. The CDR3 DNA reads TGTGCCAGCAGTGAATACGGGGGCGCTGATCGAAAAAACATTCAGTACTTC. Its protein is CASSEYGGADRKNIQYF.

This chain uses TRBV5-1 with TRBJ1-2; 7 positions match TRBD1. Germline loops: CDR1 SGHRS, CDR2 YFSETQ. With V trimmed by 0 bases and J by 13 bases, 6 bases remained unmatched. The CDR3 sequence is 12 residues long. The CDR3 DNA reads TGCGCCAGCAGCTTGGTTCCAGGGGGAGGCACCTTC. This encodes CASSLVPGGGTF.

The V and J genes are TRBV5-4 and TRBJ2-2; TRBD2 matches 7 bases. After removal of 1 base from V and 7 bases from J, the junction contained 4 bases not matched to a gene. Germline values: CDR1 SGHNT, CDR2 YYREEE (reference sequence). The CDR3 has 14 residues. The CDR3, as DNA: TGTGCCAGCAGCTTGCGGGGGGTGGTCGGGGAGCTGTTTTTT. This translates into CASSLRGVVGELFF.

CDR3 sequence: CAVLGQEFGEAFF. In DNA, the CDR3 is TGTGCCGTTTTAGGGCAGGAATTTGGTGAAGCTTTCTTT. The chain recombines TRBV6-1 with TRBJ1-1, with D unclear. The germline V gene encodes CDR1 MNHNS and CDR2 SASEGT. This CDR3 spans 13 amino acids. Trimming cost V 11 bases and J 7 bases, with 20 bases left between them.

The V and J genes are TRBV5-1 and TRBJ2-7; the D is unclear. Germline lookup yields CDR1 SGHRS and CDR2 YFSETQ. CDR3 length: 13 amino acids. Trimming took 4 bases from V and 5 from J, leaving 13 bases between them. The chain's CDR3 is CASSRPYRNEQYF. The CDR3 DNA sequence: TGCGCCAGCAGCCGGCCCTATCGGAACGAGCAGTACTTC.

J is TRBJ1-2 and V is TRBV2; 7 bases fit TRBD1. Germline values: CDR1 SNHLY, CDR2 FYNNEI. The length of the CDR3 is 17 residues. V shed 1 base, J shed 5 bases, and the junction held 13 bases outside the gene matches. This CDR3 reads CASSEEPSTGARYGYTF. CDR3 bases: TGTGCCAGCAGTGAAGAACCCTCTACAGGGGCCAGATATGGCTACACCTTC.

This chain links TRBV2 with TRBJ1-5; 9 bases are a match to TRBD1. CDR1 is SNHLY, CDR2 FYNNEI, per germline. The V segment lost 5 bases and the J segment 5 bases; nucleotides outside the gene matches: 7. There are 15 residues in the CDR3. This chain's CDR3 is CASSYTQGADQPQHF. CDR3 DNA sequence: TGTGCCAGCAGTTATACACAGGGGGCGGATCAGCCCCAGCATTTT.